This TCR beta chain appears in the sequencing data of a study of cytomegalovirus exposure and HLA in healthy donors. Some clones are missing from TCRdb's copy, which holds only in-frame ones; the method was immunoSEQ multiplex PCR. Counted here are more than 95,000 clones, approximately 94% occurring once; the ten biggest clones make up more than 0.9%. This CDR3 has 16 amino acids. Germline V gene data show CDR1 as SGHNT and CDR2 as YYREEE (reference sequence). Trimming took 4 bases from V and 0 from J, leaving 17 bases between them. The specimen sequenced was PBMCs. The chain carries TRBV5-4 and TRBJ2-7; perhaps TRBD2 as D (6 bases). This receptor was obtained from a young woman in good health and CMV-seronegative. Here the CDR3 DNA reads TGTGCCAGCAGCCTCGGTGGCGGGGTGAGCTCCTACGAGCAGTACTTC. It yields the protein CASSLGGGVSSYEQYF.